The 21 T cell receptor beta chains below all came from one sample that was sequenced in a study of blood T cell repertoires in COVID-19. Produced via immunoSEQ multiplex PCR; TCRdb's table is partial and in-frame only. Altogether a few hundred thousand clones are present, roughly 90% being singletons, with the ten largest covering around 3%. Sequencing used peripheral blood. These receptors were collected from a woman younger than 45 with COVID-19, enrolled during active disease.

This sequence joins TRBV5-4 and TRBJ2-2; D is unresolved. Germline V gene lookup returns CDR1 SGHNT and CDR2 YYREEE (reference sequence). V gave up 4 bases and J gave up 8 bases, with 12 bases separating them. The CDR3 consists of 13 residues. The CDR3 DNA reads TGTGCCAGCAGCAGTCTTTCGCAGGGGGAGCTGTTTTTT. This gives the protein CASSSLSQGELFF.

V is TRBV10-2 and J is TRBJ1-1; tentatively, D is TRBD1 (6 bases). In germline, CDR1 is WSHSY, CDR2 SAAADI. The CDR3 loop spans 15 amino acids. V gave up 6 bases and J gave up 0 bases, with 14 bases separating them. The CDR3: CASRGATGLNTEAFF. CDR3 coding DNA: TGCGCCAGCAGGGGGGCTACAGGGCTGAACACTGAAGCTTTCTTT.

This clone was recorded only once. The chain recombines TRBV27 with TRBJ1-4; 12 bases match TRBD1. V shed 5 bases and J 4 bases; nucleotides not matched to a gene: 8. There are 17 residues in the CDR3. The germline V gene has CDR1 MNHEY and CDR2 SMNVEV (reference sequence). The CDR3 DNA sequence: TGTGCCAGCAGTACAGGGACAGGGGGCCTCATTAATGAAAAACTGTTTTTT. Amino acids: CASSTGTGGLINEKLFF.

The DNA of the CDR3 is TGTGCCAGCAGCGGACTAGCGGGAGTGGGAGATACGCAGTATTTT. Amino acids: CASSGLAGVGDTQYF. The J gene is TRBJ2-3, the V gene TRBV11-2; 13 bases line up with TRBD2. V gave up 5 bases and J gave up 5 bases; unmatched junction bases: 4. The CDR3 is 15 amino acids. From germline, CDR1 is SGHAT and CDR2 FQNNGV.

The chain combines TRBV21-1 with TRBJ2-7; no DNA check was done on the table's D call, TRBD1. TRBV21-1 represents a pseudogene. This CDR3 comprises 17 residues. This CDR3 reads CASVNRVPGPSSYEQYF. The CDR3, as DNA: TGTGCCAGCGTGAACAGGGTCCCAGGGCCCAGCTCCTACGAGCAGTACTTC.

The count of this clone is one. This CDR3 reads CASSSARGSNEKLFF. In DNA, the CDR3 is TGTGCCAGCAGCTCAGCCAGGGGTTCTAATGAAAAACTGTTTTTT. The chain joins TRBV7-9 to TRBJ1-4; D may be TRBD1 (6 bases). The CDR3 loop spans 15 amino acids. Trimming shortened V by 4 bases and J by 3 bases, and 12 bases separated the two germline ends. Germline values: CDR1 SEHNR, CDR2 FQNEAQ (reference sequence). The full variable domain, completed using reference TRBV7-9 and TRBJ1-4, is DTGVSQNPRHKITKRGQNVTFRCDPISEHNRLYWYRQTLGQGPEFLTYFQNEAQLEKSRLLSDRFSAERPKGSFSTLEIQRTEQGDSAMYLCASSSARGSNEKLFFGSGTQLSVL.

V usage is TRBV25-1 and J usage is TRBJ1-4; possible D gene TRBD1, 6 bases. This CDR3 is 15 amino acids long. Looked up from germline, CDR1 is MGHDK and CDR2 is SYGVNS. Trimming removed 6 bases at V and 7 bases at J, with 18 bases between. In DNA, the CDR3 is TGTGCCAGCAGAGCACTAGGGGGGGCAGGTGAAAAACTGTTTTTT. Its translation: CASRALGGAGEKLFF.

V usage is TRBV5-6 and J usage is TRBJ1-1; TRBD1 might be the D (5 bases). V lost 4 bases to trimming and J lost 6 bases, with 13 bases between them. Germline V gene sequence: CDR1 SGHDT, CDR2 YYEEEE. This CDR3 spans 13 amino acids. In DNA form, the CDR3 reads TGTGCCAGCAGCCCCTCGGGGGGAGCTGAAGCTTTCTTT. This sequence encodes CASSPSGGAEAFF. The full variable domain, with the rest looked up from reference TRBV5-6 and TRBJ1-1, is DAGVTQSPTHLIKTRGQQVTLRCSPKSGHDTVSWYQQALGQGPQFIFQYYEEEERQRGNFPDRFSGHQFPNYSSELNVNALLLGDSALYLCASSPSGGAEAFFGQGTRLTVV.

The chain recombines TRBV20-1 with TRBJ1-5; no clear D gene. Germline V gene sequence: CDR1 DFQATT, CDR2 SNEGSKA (reference sequence). V lost 3 bases and J lost 1, with 10 bases in between. The CDR3 length is 14 residues. CDR3 in DNA: TGCAGTGCTAGTAAGCGCTTAAGCAATCAGCCCCAGCATTTT. It specifies CSASKRLSNQPQHF.

This rearrangement joins TRBV9 to TRBJ1-6, with a weak D call TRBD1 (6 bases). Germline CDR1 reads SGDLS; CDR2 reads YYNGEE. This CDR3 has 14 residues. V dropped 2 bases and J dropped 10 bases, with 13 bases sitting between them. The CDR3 sequence: CASSVDSFGSPLHF. For the CDR3, the DNA is TGTGCCAGCAGCGTGGACAGTTTTGGGTCACCCCTCCACTTT.

The chain links TRBV19 to TRBJ1-5; D not resolved. Looked up from germline, CDR1 is LNHDA and CDR2 is SQIVND (reference sequence). V was shortened by 3 bases and J by 3 bases, with 9 bases between the two germline ends. This CDR3 has 14 amino acids. The CDR3 coding sequence is TGTGCCAGTAGTATGAGAACCAACAATCAGCCCCAGCATTTT. Translating it yields CASSMRTNNQPQHF.

The genes are TRBV5-1 and TRBJ1-5; D is possibly TRBD1 (6 bases). CDR1 and CDR2 (germline): SGHRS, YFSETQ. CDR3 length: 18 amino acids. V gave up 2 bases and J gave up 5 bases, with 23 bases separating them. The chain's CDR3 is CASSLGPSGGQGDQPQHF. The CDR3 region has the DNA TGCGCCAGCAGCTTAGGGCCCTCGGGGGGGCAAGGGGATCAGCCCCAGCATTTT.

In DNA, the CDR3 is TGTGCCAGCAGTTACTCGAAGCGGTCACTAGAGTCGGATACGCAGTATTTT. Amino acid sequence: CASSYSKRSLESDTQYF. This chain links TRBV6-2 or TRBV6-3 with TRBJ2-3; possibly TRBD2 for D (5 bases). The CDR3 contains 17 residues. The V and J ends lost 0 bases and 6 bases respectively, with 19 bases between them. Germline CDR1 is MNHEY and CDR2 is SVGEGT.

The chain employs TRBV10-1 and TRBJ2-7; 9 bases align to TRBD1. The germline gives CDR1 WNHNN, CDR2 SYGVQD (reference sequence). V shed 5 bases and J 2 bases; nucleotides not matched to a gene: 4. This CDR3 spans 14 amino acids. The CDR3 DNA reads as TGCGCCAGCAGTTCACGGGACAGGGCCTACGAGCAGTACTTC. The encoded protein is CASSSRDRAYEQYF.

J is TRBJ2-7 and V is TRBV6-2 or TRBV6-3; D is perhaps TRBD1 (5 bases). Trimming took off 4 bases at V and 7 bases at J, with 11 bases between the two ends. The CDR3 has 12 residues. Germline V gene sequence: CDR1 MNHEY, CDR2 SVGEGT. The CDR3 nucleotides read TGTGCCAGCAGTTCAGGGTCCGGGGAGCAGTACGTC. Encoded protein: CASSSGSGEQYV.

This chain uses TRBV2 with TRBJ1-2; a possible D gene is TRBD1 (6 bases). Germline V gene lookup returns CDR1 SNHLY and CDR2 FYNNEI. The ends were cut back, 4 bases at V and 5 bases at J, with 14 bases in the middle. This CDR3 contains 14 residues. The CDR3 bases are TGTGCCAGCAGTGTATGGGGGCCTGGGTATGGCTACACCTTC. The encoded protein is CASSVWGPGYGYTF. The full variable domain, with the rest looked up from reference TRBV2 and TRBJ1-2, is EPEVTQTPSHQVTQMGQEVILRCVPISNHLYFYWYRQILGQKVEFLVSFYNNEISEKSEIFDDQFSVERPDGSNFTLKIRSTKLEDSAMYFCASSVWGPGYGYTFGSGTRLTVV.

V gene TRBV10-3 combines with J gene TRBJ2-1, with D maybe TRBD1 (6 bases). This CDR3 spans 15 amino acids. Per germline, CDR1 ENHRY and CDR2 SYGVKD. Trimming cost V 3 bases and J 4 bases, with 13 bases left between them. CDR3 nucleotide sequence: TGTGCCATCAGTGAAGGTAGGGGGTCTTACAATGAGCAGTTCTTC. As protein: CAISEGRGSYNEQFF.

The V call is TRBV27, the J call TRBJ1-6; a possible D gene is TRBD1 (5 bases). CDR1 is MNHEY, CDR2 SMNVEV, per germline (reference sequence). The V gene lost 4 bases and the J gene lost 6 bases, with 10 bases spanning the gap. The CDR3 loop spans 14 amino acids. CDR3 amino acids: CASSYRSLNSPLHF. The DNA for the CDR3 is TGTGCCAGCAGTTACAGGAGCCTTAATTCACCCCTCCACTTT.

The chain carries TRBV6-6 and TRBJ1-1, with 11 bases identical to TRBD1. The CDR3 consists of 18 residues. Germline V gives CDR1 MNHNY, CDR2 SVGAGI (reference sequence). Trimming took 5 bases from V and 1 from J; bases not matched to a gene: 12. The CDR3 DNA follows: TGTGCCAGCAGTCAACCCCGGGACAGGGGGGCGCGGAACACTGAAGCTTTCTTT. The encoded protein is CASSQPRDRGARNTEAFF.

In its sample, this clone was seen once. The CDR3 sequence: CASSIRQGIDTEAFF. CDR3 DNA: TGTGCCAGCAGCATACGACAGGGAATCGACACTGAAGCTTTCTTT. V gene TRBV7-9 combines with J gene TRBJ1-1; the match to TRBD1 covers 7 bases. V was pared by 5 bases and J by 3 bases, with 9 bases of the junction left unmatched. Germline V lookup: CDR1 SEHNR, CDR2 FQNEAQ (reference sequence). The CDR3 has 15 amino acids.

The gene calls are TRBV7-6 and TRBJ2-3; D might be TRBD2 (5 bases). Germline V lookup: CDR1 SGHVS, CDR2 FNYEAQ. This CDR3 region has 16 residues. V lost 5 bases, J lost 5 bases, and 20 bases lay in between. CDR3 sequence (DNA): TGTGCCAGCAGCCCAGGACGCGGGTCGGGTCGAGATACGCAGTATTTT. Translated: CASSPGRGSGRDTQYF.